This T cell receptor beta chain was documented in a study of cytomegalovirus exposure and HLA in healthy donors. PCR involved 60 Vbeta and 13 Jbeta primers. In the study's own analysis: The authors later counted 70 million to 85 million unique TCR beta chains, some 9.9 million of them shared. Some clones are missing from TCRdb's copy, which holds only in-frame ones; the method was immunoSEQ multiplex PCR. V, J and clone size are taken as reported in that table, and D and trimming were inferred from the DNA itself. The sample features approximately 150,000 clones, with 0.75% to 1% in its top ten. With V trimmed by 6 bases and J by 7 bases, 9 bases remained unmatched. CDR1 is MDHEN, CDR2 SYDVKM, per germline. The CDR3 is made up of 15 amino acids.

Sequencing input: PBMCs. This receptor was obtained from a male donor in good health and CMV-seronegative. V usage is TRBV28 and J usage is TRBJ2-2; 9 nucleotides line up with TRBD1. Here the CDR3 DNA reads TGTGCCAGCAGCCCTTCCGGACAGGGGCTCGGGGAGCTGTTTTTT. Encoded protein: CASSPSGQGLGELFF.